This TCR beta chain was sequenced for a study of T cell repertoires in cytomegalovirus infection (dated by TCRdb to between 2018 and 2021). A note on the overall study: Donor HLA type was relevant to the analysis, as public TCR beta signatures indicated carriage of CMV infection together with the matching HLA type. Overall study results and their limits: Cumulative frequency of public TCR beta family members discriminated carriers of CMV infection plus the relevant HLA type in this cohort and an independent 352-donor cohort. In the ex vivo response, HLA-C-restricted CMV-specific TCR beta clonotypes were dominant, and in two of eight donors the single most frequent clonotype came from this HLA-C-restricted group.

For sequencing, an Illumina HiSeq 1500 was employed. The public reads were run again by TCRdb, first through fastp at Q25 and then through MiXCR, and only productive beta chains were kept. Identical CDR3 proteins give one entry, which carries the most common genes and DNA. This sample is represented by 500,000 or so distinct CDR3 sequences; approximately 16% of them were singletons. Of the sample, around 25% falls within the top ten clones. For this clonotype: Its recognized antigen is unknown. Per-base qualities were not stored, and no clone one base away is much larger.

The CDR3 spans 15 residues, from the cysteine through the phenylalanine. The retained sequence is limited to the CDR3, 45 bases, with the frame set at the first base. Deletion took 4 bases off V and 1 base off J, with a span of 14 bases between the germline ends. The germline V gene encodes CDR1 SGHRS and CDR2 YFSETQ. In this chain, TRBV5-1 is recombined with TRBJ1-1, and possibly TRBD1, on 6 matching bases. The receptor's source is a human donor in good health (CMV status not recorded). Some clones in this sample may be carry-over from other donors' samples. Sequencing was done on a sample of CD8+ T cells from PBMCs. CDR3 protein: CASSPTTGQNTEAFF. The nucleotide sequence is given as TGCGCCAGCAGCCCGACGACAGGACAGAACACTGAAGCTTTCTTT.